The clone carrying this T cell receptor (beta chain) turned up a few times. What it binds is unknown. TCRdb keeps only in-frame clones here, not all; method: immunoSEQ multiplex PCR. Here the sample spans about 4,200 clones, about three fifths being singletons. Trimming stripped 4 bases from V and 8 bases from J, with 11 bases between. The CDR3 runs to 11 residues. The V gene's germline CDR1 is SQVTM and CDR2 ANQGSEA. The data originate from a study of CD4+ T cells in melanoma. Findings and limits, study-wide: A reported correlation linked neoantigen-specific CD4+ T cells to CD8+, macrophage and B cell function.

V gene TRBV29-1 combines with J gene TRBJ1-1; perhaps TRBD1 as D (5 bases). This sequence originates from a human donor with melanoma. The source material was cells from a culture (not recorded whether cultured in vitro). The CDR3 loop reads CSVAQAREAFF. The CDR3 bases are TGCAGCGTTGCACAGGCTAGGGAAGCTTTCTTT.